This entry lists 8 T cell receptor beta chains sequenced from one sample in a study of CD8 T cells in ankylosing spondylitis. TCRdb itself ran the 5' RACE reads through MiXCR, one entry per CDR3 protein. The data contain hundreds of thousands of distinct CDR3 sequences, approximately 24% of them singletons. Sequencing input: blood, either unsorted or a sorted T cell fraction (not recorded which). The receptor source for this set is a male donor with ankylosing spondylitis or in good health (not recorded which).

This chain joins TRBV6-2 or TRBV6-3 and TRBJ1-5; D not certain. CDR1 is MNHEY, CDR2 SVGEGT, per germline. V lost 5 bases, J lost 2 bases, and 13 bases lay in between. CDR3 length: 15 amino acids. CDR3 amino acids: CASSPPGTRNQPQHF. CDR3 coding DNA: TGTGCCAGCAGTCCCCCCGGTACCCGCAATCAGCCCCAGCATTTT.

As DNA, the CDR3 is TGCAGTGCTAGGGACAGGGGGTCTAGCTCCTACGAGCAGTACTTC. Protein sequence: CSARDRGSSSYEQYF. This chain connects TRBV20-1 to TRBJ2-7; TRBD1 aligns across 10 bases. The CDR3 runs to 15 residues. J gave up 0 bases and V 3 bases, and 5 bases lay outside the gene matches. The V gene's germline CDR1 is DFQATT and CDR2 SNEGSKA (reference sequence).

In DNA, the CDR3 is TGCAGCGTTGTACTAGCGGGAGTATACGAGCAGTACTTC. The encoded protein is CSVVLAGVYEQYF. This chain connects TRBV29-1 to TRBJ2-7, with TRBD2 identical over 11 bases. From germline, CDR1 is SQVTM and CDR2 ANQGSEA. V lost 4 bases, J lost 4 bases, and 3 bases stayed unmatched. This CDR3 has 13 residues.

This clonotype appeared many times. The chain recombines TRBV18 with TRBJ2-1; 10 positions match TRBD2. Germline V gene lookup returns CDR1 KGHSH and CDR2 LQKENI. The CDR3 has 15 residues. V shed 6 bases and J 5 bases; nucleotides not matched to a gene: 7. The CDR3 sequence is CASSITSGENNEQFF. CDR3 in DNA: TGTGCCAGCTCCATAACTAGCGGGGAAAACAATGAGCAGTTCTTC.

This sequence joins TRBV6-5 and TRBJ1-2, with a tentative D call TRBD1 (5 bases). This CDR3 is built from 14 residues. Trimming took off 4 bases at V and 3 bases at J, with 12 bases between the two ends. Germline V gives CDR1 MNHEY, CDR2 SVGAGI. In nucleotides, the CDR3 is TGTGCCAGCAGTTCCTCGAGGGGATACTATGGCTACACCTTC. Protein: CASSSSRGYYGYTF.

The chain uses TRBV20-1 and TRBJ2-5; 8 bases are shared with TRBD2. The CDR3 has 14 amino acids. CDR1 is DFQATT, CDR2 SNEGSKA, per germline (reference sequence). Unmatched junction bases numbered 1, after V lost 1 base and J lost 0 bases. CDR3: CSARVSGNQETQYF. The CDR3 nucleotides are TGCAGTGCTAGAGTTAGCGGGAACCAAGAGACCCAGTACTTC.

The J gene is TRBJ2-2, the V gene TRBV5-6; 8 bases align to TRBD2. The germline gives CDR1 SGHDT, CDR2 YYEEEE. The CDR3 consists of 15 residues. The V segment lost 4 bases and the J segment 3 bases; nucleotides outside the gene matches: 5. This CDR3 is CASSAGLGDTGELFF. DNA for the CDR3: TGTGCCAGCAGCGCGGGACTAGGGGACACCGGGGAGCTGTTTTTT.

The genes are TRBV5-1 and TRBJ2-1; the match to TRBD2 covers 9 bases. Germline V CDR1 and CDR2: SGHRS, YFSETQ. The V and J ends lost 3 bases and 2 bases, in that order; junction bases with no gene match: 15. The CDR3 loop spans 19 amino acids. CDR3 region: CASSWTGTVGGRAYNEQFF. The CDR3 DNA reads as TGCGCCAGCAGCTGGACCGGGACGGTGGGCGGGAGGGCCTACAATGAGCAGTTCTTC.